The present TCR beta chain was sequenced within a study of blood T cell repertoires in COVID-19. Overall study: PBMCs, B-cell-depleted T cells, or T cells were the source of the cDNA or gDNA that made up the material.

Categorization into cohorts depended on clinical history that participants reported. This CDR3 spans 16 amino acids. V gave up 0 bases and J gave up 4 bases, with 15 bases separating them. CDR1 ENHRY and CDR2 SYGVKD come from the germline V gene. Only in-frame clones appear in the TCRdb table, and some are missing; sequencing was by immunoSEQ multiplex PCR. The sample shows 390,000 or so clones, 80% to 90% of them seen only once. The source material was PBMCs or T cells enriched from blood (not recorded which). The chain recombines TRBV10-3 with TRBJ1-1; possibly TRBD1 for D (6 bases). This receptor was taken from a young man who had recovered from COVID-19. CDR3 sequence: CAISESQGRGGTEAFF. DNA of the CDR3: TGTGCCATCAGTGAGTCCCAGGGGCGAGGGGGCACTGAAGCTTTCTTT.